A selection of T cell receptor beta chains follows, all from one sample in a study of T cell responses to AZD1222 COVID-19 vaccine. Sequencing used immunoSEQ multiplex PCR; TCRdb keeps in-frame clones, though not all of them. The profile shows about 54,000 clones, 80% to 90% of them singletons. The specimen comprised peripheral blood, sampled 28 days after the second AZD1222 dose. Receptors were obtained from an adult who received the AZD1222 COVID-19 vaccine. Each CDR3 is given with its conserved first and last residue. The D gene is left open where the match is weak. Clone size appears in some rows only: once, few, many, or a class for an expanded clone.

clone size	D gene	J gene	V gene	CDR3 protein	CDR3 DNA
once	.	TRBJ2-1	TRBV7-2	CASSLVIQGNEQFF	TGTGCCAGCAGCTTAGTGATCCAGGGGAATGAGCAGTTCTTC
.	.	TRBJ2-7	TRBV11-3	CASSARYEQYF	TGTGCCAGCAGCGCCCGGTACGAGCAGTACTTC
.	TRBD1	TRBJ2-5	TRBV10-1	CASIKQGAFMETQYF	TGCGCCAGCATCAAGCAGGGGGCATTTATGGAGACCCAGTACTTC
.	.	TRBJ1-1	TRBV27	CASSSLRRSTEAFF	TGTGCCAGCAGTTCCCTCCGCCGTTCCACTGAAGCTTTCTTT
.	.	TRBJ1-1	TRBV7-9	CASSPTEVNTEAFF	TGTGCCAGCAGCCCGACAGAGGTGAACACTGAAGCTTTCTTT
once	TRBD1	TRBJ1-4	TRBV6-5	CASRGTGGDEKLFF	TGTGCCAGCAGGGGGACAGGGGGCGATGAAAAACTGTTTTTT
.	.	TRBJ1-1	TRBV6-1	CASSEFPGVMSEAFF	TGTGCCAGCAGTGAGTTTCCAGGGGTGATGTCTGAAGCTTTCTTT
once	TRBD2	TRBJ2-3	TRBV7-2	CASSLIREATDTQYF	TGTGCCAGCAGCTTAATACGGGAGGCAACAGATACGCAGTATTTT
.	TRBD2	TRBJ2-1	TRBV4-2	CASSQDSSGRGGNEQFF	TGTGCCAGCAGCCAAGATTCCAGCGGGAGGGGGGGCAATGAGCAGTTCTTC
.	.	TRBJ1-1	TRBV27	CASREDFNTEAFF	TGTGCCAGCAGGGAAGACTTCAACACTGAAGCTTTCTTT
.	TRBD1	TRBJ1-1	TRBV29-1	CSVEDTGGSNTEAFF	TGCAGCGTTGAAGATACAGGGGGCTCGAACACTGAAGCTTTCTTT
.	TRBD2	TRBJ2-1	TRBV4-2	CASSQGWRTSDNEQFF	TGTGCCAGCAGCCAAGGGTGGAGGACTAGCGACAATGAGCAGTTCTTC
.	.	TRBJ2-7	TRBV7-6	CASSYRDFSYEQYF	TGTGCCAGCAGCTACCGGGACTTCTCCTACGAGCAGTACTTC
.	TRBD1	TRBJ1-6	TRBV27	CATTTGQGDNSPLHF	TGTGCCACTACAACTGGACAGGGAGATAATTCACCCCTCCACTTT
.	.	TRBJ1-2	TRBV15	CATSSLGRPNYGYTF	TGTGCCACCAGCAGCCTGGGACGGCCAAACTATGGCTACACCTTC
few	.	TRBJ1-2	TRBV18	CASSPPQYTNYGYTF	TGTGCCAGCTCGCCACCACAGTATACTAACTATGGCTACACCTTC
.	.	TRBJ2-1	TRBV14	CASSQAGGYEQFF	TGTGCCAGCAGCCAAGCGGGCGGGTATGAGCAGTTCTTC
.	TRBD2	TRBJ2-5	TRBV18	CASSPPLAGASGETQYF	TGTGCCAGCTCACCTCCGCTAGCGGGAGCGTCCGGGGAGACCCAGTACTTC
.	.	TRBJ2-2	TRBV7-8	CASSLASGVGVAGELFF	TGTGCCAGCAGCCTAGCTTCCGGGGTTGGGGTTGCCGGGGAGCTGTTTTTT
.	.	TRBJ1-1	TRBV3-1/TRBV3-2	CASSQEASPNTEAFF	TGTGCCAGCAGCCAAGAAGCCTCCCCGAACACTGAAGCTTTCTTT
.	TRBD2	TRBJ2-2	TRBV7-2	CASSLRGLALGLTGELFF	TGTGCCAGCAGCTTGAGGGGACTAGCTTTGGGTTTGACCGGGGAGCTGTTTTTT
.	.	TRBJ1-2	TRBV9	CASSPGRAQFYGYTF	TGTGCCAGCAGCCCCGGTCGGGCCCAGTTCTATGGCTACACCTTC
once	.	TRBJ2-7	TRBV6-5	CASSYSSGHSAYEQYF	TGTGCCAGCAGTTACTCTTCCGGACACTCCGCCTACGAGCAGTACTTC
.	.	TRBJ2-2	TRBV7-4	CASTIGGATNTGELFF	TGTGCCAGCACCATAGGGGGAGCTACCAACACCGGGGAGCTGTTTTTT